The rows below give T cell receptor beta chains drawn from one sample of a study of OX40 agonist ivuxolimab in advanced cancers. Some clones are missing from TCRdb's copy, which holds only in-frame ones; the method was immunoSEQ multiplex PCR. This table holds approximately 91,000 clones, approximately 87% found once. The material was CD4+ or CD8+ T cells sorted from blood, obtained in a trial of the OX40 agonist ivuxolimab. These receptors were taken from an adult with an advanced solid tumor such as melanoma, head and neck, liver or kidney cancer. Both conserved end residues are part of each CDR3. Each record gives: J gene, CDR3 length, clone size, D gene, V gene, CDR3 DNA, CDR3 protein. The D gene is left open where the match is weak. Some rows have no size entry. The others give once, few or many, or a class for an expanded clone.

j_gene: TRBJ2-5; len: 15; abundance: .; d_gene: .; v_gene: TRBV11-2; CDR3nt: TGTGCCAGCAGCTTAGCGTCCGAGATTTGGGAGACCCAGTACTTC; CDR3aa: CASSLASEIWETQYF
j_gene: TRBJ1-6; len: 14; abundance: once; d_gene: .; v_gene: TRBV28; CDR3nt: TGTGCCAGCAGTTTAGAAGGGAGCAATTCACCCCTCCACTTT; CDR3aa: CASSLEGSNSPLHF
j_gene: TRBJ2-5; len: 14; abundance: .; d_gene: TRBD2; v_gene: TRBV6-1; CDR3nt: TGTGCCAGCATCCTAGCGGGAGTACAAGAGACCCAGTACTTC; CDR3aa: CASILAGVQETQYF
j_gene: TRBJ2-1; len: 13; abundance: .; d_gene: TRBD2; v_gene: TRBV19; CDR3nt: TGTGCCAGTAGCAGCGGGGCAAACAATGAGCAGTTCTTC; CDR3aa: CASSSGANNEQFF
j_gene: TRBJ1-1; len: 15; abundance: .; d_gene: TRBD1; v_gene: TRBV5-1; CDR3nt: TGCGCCAGCAGCTTGGCTGGACAGGGGAACACTGAAGCTTTCTTT; CDR3aa: CASSLAGQGNTEAFF
j_gene: TRBJ2-5; len: 15; abundance: .; d_gene: TRBD2; v_gene: TRBV19; CDR3nt: TGTGCCAGTAGAAAGGAGGCTAGCGGGAGGGAGACCCAGTACTTC; CDR3aa: CASRKEASGRETQYF
j_gene: TRBJ1-1; len: 15; abundance: .; d_gene: .; v_gene: TRBV14; CDR3nt: TGTGCCAGCAGCCAAGGCCAACATAGGGACACTGAAGCTTTCTTT; CDR3aa: CASSQGQHRDTEAFF
j_gene: TRBJ1-2; len: 15; abundance: once; d_gene: .; v_gene: TRBV5-1; CDR3nt: TGCGCCAGCAGCAAAGGGACGGATCTTAACTATGGCTACACCTTC; CDR3aa: CASSKGTDLNYGYTF
j_gene: TRBJ1-4; len: 15; abundance: .; d_gene: .; v_gene: TRBV7-9; CDR3nt: TGTGCCAGCAGCTTAGAGGGCGCAACTAATGAAAAACTGTTTTTT; CDR3aa: CASSLEGATNEKLFF
j_gene: TRBJ2-2; len: 15; abundance: .; d_gene: TRBD1; v_gene: TRBV15; CDR3nt: TGTGCCACCAACCCAGACAGGGGCAACACCGGGGAGCTGTTTTTT; CDR3aa: CATNPDRGNTGELFF
j_gene: TRBJ1-1; len: 13; abundance: .; d_gene: .; v_gene: TRBV6-1; CDR3nt: TGTGCCAGCAGGGTAAACAGGAACACTGAAGCTTTCTTT; CDR3aa: CASRVNRNTEAFF
j_gene: TRBJ2-7; len: 13; abundance: once; d_gene: .; v_gene: TRBV6-4; CDR3nt: TGTGCCAGCAGTCCGGAGCTCAGCTACGAGCAGTACTTC; CDR3aa: CASSPELSYEQYF
j_gene: TRBJ1-2; len: 15; abundance: .; d_gene: .; v_gene: TRBV28; CDR3nt: TGTGCCAGCAGTTCCGTAGGGGGATTCGACTATGGCTACACCTTC; CDR3aa: CASSSVGGFDYGYTF
j_gene: TRBJ1-1; len: 13; abundance: .; d_gene: .; v_gene: TRBV29-1; CDR3nt: TGCAGCGTTCTTTGGGGGTTCGGGACTGAAGCTTTCTTT; CDR3aa: CSVLWGFGTEAFF
j_gene: TRBJ1-1; len: 16; abundance: .; d_gene: .; v_gene: TRBV7-9; CDR3nt: TGTGCCAGCAGCTTAGCGCTCGACCCAGGAACGTCTGAAGCTTTCTTT; CDR3aa: CASSLALDPGTSEAFF
j_gene: TRBJ2-7; len: 15; abundance: .; d_gene: TRBD1; v_gene: TRBV7-2; CDR3nt: TGTGCCAGCAGCTTAGGGTGGGACAGGGGCGACGAGCAGTACTTC; CDR3aa: CASSLGWDRGDEQYF
j_gene: TRBJ2-7; len: 14; abundance: .; d_gene: TRBD1; v_gene: TRBV6-5; CDR3nt: TGTGCCAGCAGTATTCGACAGGGGGCCTACGAGCAGTACTTC; CDR3aa: CASSIRQGAYEQYF
j_gene: TRBJ1-5; len: 13; abundance: .; d_gene: TRBD1; v_gene: TRBV7-9; CDR3nt: TGTGCCAGCAGCCCGACAGGGAATCAGCCCCAGCATTTT; CDR3aa: CASSPTGNQPQHF
j_gene: TRBJ2-1; len: 13; abundance: .; d_gene: .; v_gene: TRBV7-2; CDR3nt: TGTGCCAGCAGCTTAGTGGCGGGGAGGGAGCAGTTCTTC; CDR3aa: CASSLVAGREQFF
j_gene: TRBJ1-1; len: 11; abundance: .; d_gene: .; v_gene: TRBV20-1; CDR3nt: TGCAGTGCTAGAGTTACAGGGCGGGCTTTCTTT; CDR3aa: CSARVTGRAFF
j_gene: TRBJ2-7; len: 13; abundance: .; d_gene: .; v_gene: TRBV15; CDR3nt: TGTGCCACCAGCAGAGATCCAGGGGCCGAGCAGTACTTC; CDR3aa: CATSRDPGAEQYF
j_gene: TRBJ1-2; len: 17; abundance: .; d_gene: .; v_gene: TRBV9; CDR3nt: TGTGCCAGCAGCGCCTTGGAACGGCCGGTGGAGAGGTATGGCTACACCTTC; CDR3aa: CASSALERPVERYGYTF
j_gene: TRBJ2-1; len: 13; abundance: .; d_gene: .; v_gene: TRBV7-9; CDR3nt: TGTGCCAGCAGCTTAGGACAGTACAATGAGCAGTTCTTC; CDR3aa: CASSLGQYNEQFF
j_gene: TRBJ2-2; len: 16; abundance: .; d_gene: .; v_gene: TRBV12-5; CDR3nt: TGTGCTAGTGAAATGAAACCGGGACTGAACACCGGGGAGCTGTTTTTT; CDR3aa: CASEMKPGLNTGELFF
j_gene: TRBJ2-1; len: 15; abundance: .; d_gene: TRBD2; v_gene: TRBV2; CDR3nt: TGTGCCAGCAGCCAGACTAGCGGGAGTGGGGATGAGCAGTTCTTC; CDR3aa: CASSQTSGSGDEQFF
j_gene: TRBJ1-3; len: 15; abundance: .; d_gene: .; v_gene: TRBV6-5; CDR3nt: TGTGCCAGCAGTTACGAGGGCCGCTCTGGAAACACCATATATTTT; CDR3aa: CASSYEGRSGNTIYF
j_gene: TRBJ2-2; len: 15; abundance: .; d_gene: TRBD1; v_gene: TRBV19; CDR3nt: TGTGCCAGTAGTCCAGGGGGCGCAAAGACCGGGGAGCTGTTTTTT; CDR3aa: CASSPGGAKTGELFF
j_gene: TRBJ1-2; len: 15; abundance: .; d_gene: .; v_gene: TRBV5-1; CDR3nt: TGCGCCAGTAGCCACCCTGACAGACCCTCCTATGGCTACACCTTC; CDR3aa: CASSHPDRPSYGYTF
j_gene: TRBJ2-7; len: 15; abundance: few; d_gene: TRBD2; v_gene: TRBV7-2; CDR3nt: TGTGCCAGCGTAGGACTAGCGGGAGCTAGATCCGAGCAGTACTTC; CDR3aa: CASVGLAGARSEQYF
j_gene: TRBJ2-1; len: 15; abundance: .; d_gene: TRBD1; v_gene: TRBV18; CDR3nt: TGTGCCAGCTCAGCCGGACAGGTGGATGCCAATGAGCAGTTCTTC; CDR3aa: CASSAGQVDANEQFF
j_gene: TRBJ1-1; len: 14; abundance: .; d_gene: .; v_gene: TRBV5-1; CDR3nt: TGCGCCAGCAGCTTCTTACCTGAGAACACTGAAGCTTTCTTT; CDR3aa: CASSFLPENTEAFF
j_gene: TRBJ2-2; len: 18; abundance: .; d_gene: TRBD2; v_gene: TRBV19; CDR3nt: TGTGCCAGTAGACCCGGAGGTAGCGGGAGGGCCGGCACCGGGGAGCTGTTTTTT; CDR3aa: CASRPGGSGRAGTGELFF
j_gene: TRBJ1-2; len: 14; abundance: .; d_gene: .; v_gene: TRBV7-2; CDR3nt: TGTGCCAGCAGCTTAGCTGCACAAAAATATGGCTACACCTTC; CDR3aa: CASSLAAQKYGYTF
j_gene: TRBJ2-3; len: 14; abundance: .; d_gene: .; v_gene: TRBV9; CDR3nt: TGTGCCAGCAGCTCAAGACTATTATCAGATACGCAGTATTTT; CDR3aa: CASSSRLLSDTQYF
j_gene: TRBJ2-2; len: 16; abundance: .; d_gene: TRBD2; v_gene: TRBV5-1; CDR3nt: TGCGCCAGCAGCGTGACTAGCGGGAGGGACACCGGGGAGCTGTTTTTT; CDR3aa: CASSVTSGRDTGELFF
j_gene: TRBJ2-7; len: 11; abundance: .; d_gene: .; v_gene: TRBV28; CDR3nt: TGTGCCAGCATTCGGCGCCACGAGCAGTACTTC; CDR3aa: CASIRRHEQYF
j_gene: TRBJ2-7; len: 12; abundance: once; d_gene: .; v_gene: TRBV13; CDR3nt: TGTGCCAGCAGCTTAGGATCGTACGAGCAGTACTTC; CDR3aa: CASSLGSYEQYF
j_gene: TRBJ2-7; len: 15; abundance: .; d_gene: TRBD2; v_gene: TRBV5-1; CDR3nt: TGCGCCAGCAGCTTGGAAGGGACTAGTGTCTACGAGCAGTACTTC; CDR3aa: CASSLEGTSVYEQYF
j_gene: TRBJ2-7; len: 14; abundance: .; d_gene: .; v_gene: TRBV30; CDR3nt: TGTGCCTGGAGTGGGCAAACGAGCTCCTACGAGCAGTACTTC; CDR3aa: CAWSGQTSSYEQYF
j_gene: TRBJ2-1; len: 16; abundance: .; d_gene: .; v_gene: TRBV2; CDR3nt: TGTGCCAGCAGTGAATATAGGCCAGGGGCTGGCAATGAGCAGTTCTTC; CDR3aa: CASSEYRPGAGNEQFF
j_gene: TRBJ1-1; len: 12; abundance: .; d_gene: .; v_gene: TRBV6-6; CDR3nt: TGTGCCAGCAGTTACGAGGGGAGGGTGGCTTTCTTT; CDR3aa: CASSYEGRVAFF
j_gene: TRBJ2-1; len: 15; abundance: .; d_gene: TRBD2; v_gene: TRBV5-1; CDR3nt: TGCGCCAGCAGCCCCCGGACTAGCGGGATCAATGAGCAGTTCTTC; CDR3aa: CASSPRTSGINEQFF
j_gene: TRBJ2-2; len: 15; abundance: once; d_gene: .; v_gene: TRBV5-1; CDR3nt: TGCGCCAGCAGCTCAGGGGACCTGAACACCGGGGAGCTGTTTTTT; CDR3aa: CASSSGDLNTGELFF
j_gene: TRBJ1-1; len: 14; abundance: .; d_gene: TRBD1; v_gene: TRBV4-1; CDR3nt: TGCGCCAGCAGCCGCCCGGACAGGTCTACTGAAGCTTTCTTT; CDR3aa: CASSRPDRSTEAFF
j_gene: TRBJ1-4; len: 13; abundance: .; d_gene: .; v_gene: TRBV14; CDR3nt: TGTGCCAGCAGCCAAGCCGTAGGGGAAAAACTGTTTTTT; CDR3aa: CASSQAVGEKLFF
j_gene: TRBJ2-2; len: 16; abundance: .; d_gene: TRBD2; v_gene: TRBV5-1; CDR3nt: TGCGCCAGCAGCACGGGACTAGCGGGAGACACCGGGGAGCTGTTTTTT; CDR3aa: CASSTGLAGDTGELFF
j_gene: TRBJ2-3; len: 16; abundance: .; d_gene: TRBD2; v_gene: TRBV7-9; CDR3nt: TGTGCCAGCATGGGGACTAGCGGGAGTGGATCAGATACGCAGTATTTT; CDR3aa: CASMGTSGSGSDTQYF
j_gene: TRBJ2-5; len: 13; abundance: .; d_gene: .; v_gene: TRBV19; CDR3nt: TGTGCCAGTAGTACCACGGGAGTAGAGACCCAGTACTTC; CDR3aa: CASSTTGVETQYF
j_gene: TRBJ2-1; len: 13; abundance: once; d_gene: TRBD2; v_gene: TRBV7-2; CDR3nt: TGTGCCAGCAGCCCGGGGAGGGCCAATGAGCAGTTCTTC; CDR3aa: CASSPGRANEQFF
j_gene: TRBJ2-3; len: 14; abundance: .; d_gene: .; v_gene: TRBV6-6; CDR3nt: TGTGCCAGCAGTTGGGCCGGGGGAAGAGATACGCAGTATTTT; CDR3aa: CASSWAGGRDTQYF
j_gene: TRBJ1-3; len: 17; abundance: .; d_gene: TRBD1; v_gene: TRBV7-9; CDR3nt: TGTGCCAGCAGCTCCATAGGACAGGGAAGCTCTGGAAACACCATATATTTT; CDR3aa: CASSSIGQGSSGNTIYF
j_gene: TRBJ2-3; len: 12; abundance: .; d_gene: .; v_gene: TRBV7-6; CDR3nt: TGTGCCAGCAGCCACAGAACAGATACGCAGTATTTT; CDR3aa: CASSHRTDTQYF